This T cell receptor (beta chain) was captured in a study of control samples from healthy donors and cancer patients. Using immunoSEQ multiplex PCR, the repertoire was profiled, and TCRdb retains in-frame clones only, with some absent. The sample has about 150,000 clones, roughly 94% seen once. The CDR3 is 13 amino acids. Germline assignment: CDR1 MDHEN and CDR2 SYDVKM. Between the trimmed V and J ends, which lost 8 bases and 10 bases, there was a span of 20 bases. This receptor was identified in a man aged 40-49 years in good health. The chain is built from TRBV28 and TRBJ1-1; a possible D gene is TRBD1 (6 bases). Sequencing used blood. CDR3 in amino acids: CASAGGAGGGAFF. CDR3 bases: TGTGCCAGCGCTGGGGGCGCCGGGGGAGGAGCTTTCTTT.